This passage covers 21 T cell receptor beta chains from one sample sequenced in a study of response to subunit inactivated influenza vaccine. TCRdb reprocessed the RT-PCR reads via MiXCR and lists one record per CDR3 protein. In the table there are fewer than 200,000 distinct CDR3 sequences, approximately 8.7% of which are singletons. The material was non-naive T cells sorted from PBMCs, obtained on the day of vaccination. Receptor source: a man aged 50 to 60 who received an inactivated influenza vaccine.

The sample holds a few counts of this clonotype. This chain uses TRBV29-1 with TRBJ1-1, with 8 bases identical to TRBD1. The CDR3 contains 13 residues. The V segment lost 6 bases and the J segment 4 bases; nucleotides outside the gene matches: 7. Germline assignment: CDR1 SQVTM and CDR2 ANQGSEA. The CDR3, as DNA: TGCAGCGTCGCCAGGGGGCTTGGCACTGAAGCTTTCTTT. It encodes CSVARGLGTEAFF.

This clonotype has a handful of counts. V usage is TRBV19 and J usage is TRBJ2-7; 8 bases fit TRBD1. V trimming: 2 bases; J trimming: 2 bases; junction bases outside the gene matches: 5. CDR1 and CDR2 from the germline V gene are LNHDA and SQIVND (reference sequence). The CDR3 totals 15 residues. The CDR3 is CASSIQGASPYEQYF. CDR3 DNA sequence: TGTGCCAGTAGTATACAGGGGGCCTCCCCCTACGAGCAGTACTTC.

This clonotype was counted many times. The chain joins TRBV29-1 to TRBJ2-1; D is unclear. CDR3 length: 12 residues. CDR1 is SQVTM and CDR2 is ANQGSEA in the germline V gene. V lost 4 bases and J lost 4, with 8 bases in between. The CDR3 DNA sequence: TGCAGCGTTGGTCACCGTTACAATGAGCAGTTCTTC. Translating it yields CSVGHRYNEQFF.

This clonotype was observed at least ten times. J is TRBJ2-7 and V is TRBV29-1, with 9 bases lining up with TRBD2. Germline CDR1 and CDR2: SQVTM and ANQGSEA. The CDR3 loop spans 13 amino acids. The trim removed 7 bases at V and 0 bases at J, leaving 4 bases unmatched. The CDR3 DNA sequence: TGCAGCGGCCGACTAGCGGACTCCTACGAGCAGTACTTC. Protein sequence: CSGRLADSYEQYF.

This clonotype was seen only a few times. V gene TRBV29-1 combines with J gene TRBJ1-4, with 8 bases identical to TRBD1. Germline CDR1 is SQVTM and CDR2 is ANQGSEA. CDR3 length equals 13 residues. The J segment lost 7 bases and the V segment lost 4 bases, leaving 5 bases of the junction unmatched. CDR3 residues: CSVGAGGSEKLFF. Here the CDR3 DNA reads TGCAGCGTTGGGGCAGGGGGCAGTGAAAAACTGTTTTTT.

This clonotype was observed a handful of times. The chain recombines TRBV5-1 with TRBJ2-6, with D hard to call. V shed 4 bases and J shed 0 bases, with 14 bases lying between them. The CDR3 is 17 amino acids. CDR1 and CDR2 (germline): SGHRS, YFSETQ. CDR3 DNA sequence: TGCGCCAGCAGCCCCTCCCCGGGCCACTCTGGGGCCAACGTCCTGACTTTC. Translating gives CASSPSPGHSGANVLTF.

The V and J genes are TRBV15 and TRBJ2-1, with TRBD2 matching 9 bases. Germline CDR1 is LNHNV and CDR2 is YYDKDF (reference sequence). V was clipped by 0 bases and J by 3 bases; unmatched bases: 0. CDR3 size: 15 residues. As DNA, the CDR3 is TGTGCCACCAGCAGAGAGCGGGGGGGCTACAATGAGCAGTTCTTC. As protein: CATSRERGGYNEQFF.

The chain is built from TRBV6-5 and TRBJ1-2; D may be TRBD1 (6 bases). CDR1 and CDR2 from the germline V gene are MNHEY and SVGAGI. The CDR3 covers 14 residues. The germline V and J ends were trimmed by 2 bases and 8 bases, with 15 bases remaining between them. CDR3 nucleotides: TGTGCCAGCAGTTACACGGACAGACTCGACGGCTACACCTTC. Translating gives CASSYTDRLDGYTF.

This clonotype was found a few times. The J gene is TRBJ2-1, the V gene TRBV11-2; D not resolved. The ends were cut back, 3 bases at V and 9 bases at J, with 12 bases in the middle. This CDR3 spans 13 amino acids. The germline gives CDR1 SGHAT, CDR2 FQNNGV. As DNA, the CDR3 is TGTGCCAGCAGCTTTCGTACGTTCGGTGAGCAGTTCTTC. Its translation is CASSFRTFGEQFF.

This clonotype turned up a few times. The chain recombines TRBV14 with TRBJ2-5, with TRBD1 identical over 7 bases. Germline CDR1 is SGHDN and CDR2 is FVKESK. With V trimmed by 2 bases and J by 1 base, 4 bases remained unmatched. This CDR3 is built from 15 residues. CDR3: CASSQTGVPQETQYF. The CDR3 nucleotides read TGTGCCAGCAGCCAAACAGGGGTCCCCCAAGAGACCCAGTACTTC.

This clonotype was observed a few times. This chain uses TRBV20-1 with TRBJ2-7; tentatively, D is TRBD1 (6 bases). The germline V gene has CDR1 DFQATT and CDR2 SNEGSKA (reference sequence). V was shortened by 5 bases and J by 7 bases, with 18 bases between the two germline ends. CDR3 length: 13 amino acids. CDR3 bases: TGCAGTGCTCCCGGGGCAGGGGTAACGGAGCAGTACTTC. It translates to CSAPGAGVTEQYF.

The CDR3 DNA reads as TGTGCCAGCAGCCAAGACAGGTCACTAGCGGGAGCAAGTGAGCAGTTCTTC. Encoded protein: CASSQDRSLAGASEQFF. V is TRBV4-2 and J is TRBJ2-1; 11 bases are a match to TRBD2. Per germline, CDR1 LGHNA and CDR2 YNFKEQ. The junction had 10 bases not matched to a gene; V was cut back by 0 bases and J by 9 bases. The CDR3 totals 17 residues.

This clonotype was observed many times. The genes are TRBV4-1 and TRBJ2-2, with 9 bases matching TRBD1. V lost 1 base to trimming and J lost 5 bases; unmatched junction nucleotides: 11. This CDR3 comprises 18 residues. Germline-derived CDR1 and CDR2 are MGHRA and YSYEKL. The CDR3 here is CASSQGIGRTGATGELFF. The CDR3, as DNA: TGCGCCAGCAGCCAAGGGATAGGGAGGACAGGGGCGACCGGGGAGCTGTTTTTT.

This chain uses TRBV28 with TRBJ2-3; TRBD1 aligns across 7 bases. This CDR3 is 13 amino acids long. V was pared by 6 bases and J by 5 bases, with 5 bases of the junction left unmatched. Per germline, CDR1 MDHEN and CDR2 SYDVKM. The CDR3 nucleotides read TGTGCCAGCAGGAGGGGGCGAGAAGATACGCAGTATTTT. Protein sequence: CASRRGREDTQYF.

Points on this clonotype: A much larger clone sits a single nucleotide away, making a read error possible. This chain links TRBV12-3 or TRBV12-4 with TRBJ1-3; no clear D. CDR3 length: 12 residues. CDR3 amino acids: CASRVSGTTIYF. Written as DNA, the CDR3 is TGTGCCAGCAGGGTTTCTGGAACCACCATATATTTT.

This clonotype showed up just a few times. V gene TRBV7-9 combines with J gene TRBJ2-3, with TRBD2 matching 10 bases. This CDR3 comprises 16 residues. Germline trimming cut 2 bases from V and 2 bases from J; bases unmatched to any gene: 4. The germline CDR1 and CDR2 sequences are SEHNR and FQNEAQ (reference sequence). The chain's CDR3 is CASSLSGLAATDTQYF. CDR3 in DNA: TGTGCCAGCAGCTTAAGTGGACTAGCGGCCACAGATACGCAGTATTTT.

CDR3 protein: CATSDADRGETQYF. CDR3 bases: TGTGCCACCAGTGATGCGGACCGGGGGGAGACCCAGTACTTC. The rearrangement links TRBV24-1 to TRBJ2-5; tentatively, D is TRBD2 (6 bases). Germline-derived CDR1 and CDR2 are KGHDR and SFDVKD. V lost 3 bases and J lost 5, with 12 bases in between. There are 14 residues in the CDR3.

The gene calls are TRBV20-1 and TRBJ2-1, with TRBD2 matching over 14 bases. Germline CDR1 is DFQATT and CDR2 is SNEGSKA (reference sequence). J gave up 8 bases and V 3 bases, and 9 bases lay outside the gene matches. The CDR3 runs to 16 residues. The CDR3 DNA reads TGCAGTGCTAGCCGACTAGCGGGGGGGAGTAACGATGAGCAGTTCTTC. As protein: CSASRLAGGSNDEQFF.

The table lists this clonotype with a few counts. The V call is TRBV6-5, the J call TRBJ1-5, with unresolved D. V was shortened by 0 bases and J by 0 bases, with 15 bases between the two germline ends. The CDR3 has 18 amino acids. Per the germline V gene, CDR1 is MNHEY and CDR2 is SVGAGI. The CDR3 sequence: CASSYSSRAEYSNQPQHF. The CDR3 bases are TGTGCCAGCAGTTACTCGAGTCGCGCAGAGTATAGCAATCAGCCCCAGCATTTT.

This clonotype occurred a few times. The V call is TRBV7-3, the J call TRBJ2-3; D unclear. The CDR3 length is 15 residues. V lost 1 base and J 4 bases, leaving 12 bases between the germline ends. CDR1 is SGHTA, CDR2 FQGTGA, per germline. Written as DNA, the CDR3 is TGTGCCAGCAGCTTAAGTACTGCGGCTCCAGATACGCAGTATTTT. It specifies CASSLSTAAPDTQYF.

This clonotype was picked up a small number of times. V gene TRBV6-1 combines with J gene TRBJ1-5, with a weak D call TRBD1 (6 bases). In germline, CDR1 is MNHNS, CDR2 SASEGT. V gave up 6 bases and J gave up 0 bases, with 15 bases separating them. This CDR3 contains 16 residues. CDR3 sequence (DNA): TGTGCCAGCAGACTCCAGGGGACGGATAGCAATCAGCCCCAGCATTTT. Translating it yields CASRLQGTDSNQPQHF.